This TCR beta chain stems from a study of glioma-infiltrating T cells. Overall study results and limits: Very few CDR3 sequences were shared between tissue and blood. Tissue-blood divergence was below expectation in non-neoplastic patients, above in gliomas.

Germline lookup yields CDR1 LGHNA and CDR2 YSLEER. V lost 4 bases and J lost 10, with 17 bases in between. CDR3 length: 14 amino acids. This clonotype showed up just a few times. The antigen is not known. Amplification of TCR alpha and beta CDR3 regions from RNA used iRepertoire nested multiplex PCR. For one-step reverse transcription and amplification, 100-400 ng of tissue mRNA or PBMC total RNA was used. TCRdb ran MiXCR on the multiplex PCR reads and lists one entry per CDR3 protein. The sample includes about 110,000 distinct CDR3 sequences, less than 30% of them seen just once. V gene TRBV4-3 combines with J gene TRBJ2-1; D not resolved. The sample consisted of glioma tissue, nonneoplastic brain tissue, or PBMCs (not recorded which). The origin of this receptor is a human donor with low-grade glioma or glioblastoma, undergoing nonglioma brain surgery, or in good health (not recorded which). The CDR3 spells CASSPNLRDQEQFF. The DNA of the CDR3 is TGCGCCAGCAGCCCAAACCTTAGAGATCAGGAGCAGTTCTTC.